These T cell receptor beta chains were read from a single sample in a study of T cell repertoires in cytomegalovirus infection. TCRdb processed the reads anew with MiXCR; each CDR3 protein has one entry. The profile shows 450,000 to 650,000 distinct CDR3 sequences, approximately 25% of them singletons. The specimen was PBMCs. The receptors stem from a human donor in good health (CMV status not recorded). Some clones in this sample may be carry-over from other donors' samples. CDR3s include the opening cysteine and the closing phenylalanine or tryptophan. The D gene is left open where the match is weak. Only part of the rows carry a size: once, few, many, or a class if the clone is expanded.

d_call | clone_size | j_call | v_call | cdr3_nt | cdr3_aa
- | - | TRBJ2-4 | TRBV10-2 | TGCGCCAGCAGCGGTACCGGGACAAGAGGCATTCAGTACTTC | CASSGTGTRGIQYF
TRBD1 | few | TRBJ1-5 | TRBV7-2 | TGTGCCACAGGACAGGGTAGCAATCAGCCCCAGCATTTT | CATGQGSNQPQHF
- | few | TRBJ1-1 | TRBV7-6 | TGTGCCAGCAGCTGGCTGTTGGGGAACACTGAAGCTTTCTTT | CASSWLLGNTEAFF
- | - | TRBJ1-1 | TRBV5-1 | TGCGCCAGCAGCTTAGGGACGTTTGAAGCTTTCTTT | CASSLGTFEAFF
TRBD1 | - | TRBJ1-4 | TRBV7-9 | TGTGCCAGCAGCCAACGTCCCGGGACAGGGTCGGAAGAAAAACTGTTTTTT | CASSQRPGTGSEEKLFF
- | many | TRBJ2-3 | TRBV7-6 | TGTGCCAGCAGCTACCGGGACCCCACAGATACGCAGTATTTT | CASSYRDPTDTQYF
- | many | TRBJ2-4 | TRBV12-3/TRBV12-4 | TGTGCCAGCAGTTTAGGGGTAGCCAAAAACATTCAGTACTTC | CASSLGVAKNIQYF
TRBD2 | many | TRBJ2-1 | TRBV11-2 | TGTGCCAGCAGCTCGACTAGCGGGAGATCCTCCTACAATGAGCAGTTCTTC | CASSSTSGRSSYNEQFF
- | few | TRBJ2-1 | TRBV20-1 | TGCAGTGCTAGAAGGCTAGCGACTAACAATGAGCAGTTCTTC | CSARRLATNNEQFF
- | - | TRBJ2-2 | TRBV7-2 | TGTGCCACTCCCAAAACCGGGGAGCTGTTTTTT | CATPKTGELFF
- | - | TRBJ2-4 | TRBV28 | TGTGCCAGCAGTTTAATAGGGGAGACGGAAAACATTCAGTACTTC | CASSLIGETENIQYF
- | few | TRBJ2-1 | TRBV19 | TGTGCCAGTATTGGACCAGGAATCAATGAGCAGTTCTTC | CASIGPGINEQFF
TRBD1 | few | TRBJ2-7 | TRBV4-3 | TGCGCCAGCAGCCAAGCTCTCGGACAGGGGGCAGGGGAGCAGTACTTC | CASSQALGQGAGEQYF